This T cell receptor beta chain was identified in a study of blood T cells in healthy people across ages (dated by TCRdb to about 2015). With respect to the entire study: In model experiments, template switching captured roughly one uniquely barcoded TCR beta cDNA molecule for every two T cells. Age-related changes in TCR beta repertoire diversity were measured in the study by deep sequencing normalized with unique cDNA molecular identifiers. Donors were grouped into four age groups: young (average roughly 15 years), middle-aged (roughly 40), aged (about 59) and long-lived (roughly 80). For two donors (one aged 18 to 29 and one aged 80 or older), the study analyzed two additional independent replicas of 1 million unique cDNA reads from the same blood draw. Donors of different ages were randomly distributed across sequencing lanes to avoid experimental bias.

The donors were 40 or so Caucasian individuals from Russia, aged 6 to 90 years, who were systemically healthy. Each donor gave about 10 milliliters of peripheral blood, drawn into EDTA-treated Vacutainer tubes. Ficoll-Paque density-gradient centrifugation was used to isolate PBMCs, with at least 6.5 million obtained per sample. Total RNA, at least 6 micrograms per sample, was extracted from PBMCs with Trizol reagent. For every donor, flow cytometry on a PBMC aliquot measured the percentage of naive CD45RAhigh/CD27high T cells. The full study reports these points: Compared with the aged group, the long-lived group had more naive CD4+ T cells, fewer expanded clones and increased TCR diversity, suggesting age selection. Because profiling used bulk unsorted PBMCs, naive and antigen-experienced compartments could not be compared conclusively. Estimates of total diversity from one million sequenced T cells were regarded as lower bounds and underestimates. A strong correlation was found between observed TCR beta diversity and the percentage of naive T cells measured by flow cytometry. The CMV infection status of donors was not known, potentially confounding age-related changes in expanded clonotypes. As age increased, observed TCR beta diversity per million T cells dropped in a roughly linear way, and a significant reduction was already evident by age 40.

As to this clonotype: The target of this receptor is not known. No much larger clonotype is one base removed from it; base qualities were not supplied.

Library generation was performed with 5' RACE. TCRdb lists the instrument as Illumina HiSeq 2500. The second PCR ran for about 6 to 12 cycles and used a J-beta primer mix along with a sample-barcoded 5' primer. A template-switch 5' adaptor carrying 12 random nucleotides introduced a unique molecular identifier onto each TCR beta cDNA molecule. At least 2.5 million CDR3-containing paired-end reads were obtained from each sample. First-strand cDNA was synthesized from all RNA with the Mint cDNA synthesis kit, primed by a TRBC-specific oligonucleotide. After uracil-DNA glycosylase treatment, a first 18-cycle PCR used universal primers M1SS and BC2_uni_R on all cDNA. As for how the authors treated the data: For normalization, 1 million high-quality reads were randomly selected from each sample, with every read carrying a distinct molecular identifier. Instead of being binned into consensus sequences, reads with shared molecular identifiers were discarded. MiTCR, set to a Q25 quality threshold and the strictest error-elimination algorithm, was used for CDR3 identification, clonotype clustering and error correction. A nonparametric unseen species model with Euler transformation was used to estimate a lower bound on total TCR beta diversity. TCRdb passed the public sequencing reads through fastp at Q25 and MiXCR, retaining productive beta sequences. Rows matching on CDR3 protein sequence are summarized as one entry with the most common DNA and genes. The V and J calls here are based on TCRdb, not the publication. For this sample the table gives 550,000 to 750,000 distinct CDR3 sequences, of which roughly 21% were detected only once. Together, the top ten hold roughly 3.6% of the sample.

V is reduced by 3 bases and J by 1 base, leaving a spacing of 9 bases between them. Sequences LGHDT (CDR1) and YNNKEL (CDR2) are obtained from the germline V gene (reference sequence). The CDR3 holds 14 amino acids from the cysteine to the phenylalanine. The entry retains the CDR3 DNA only, 42 bases that are in frame from base 1. The TCR comes from a man between 70 and 80 years old in good health. This receptor chain uses TRBV3-1 and TRBJ1-1; D gene: possibly TRBD1, on 5 matching bases. The sample comprised blood. The CDR3 corresponds to CASSQGLQNTEAFF. In nucleotides, the sequence is TGTGCCAGCAGCCAGGGACTCCAGAACACTGAAGCTTTCTTT.